Listed below are T cell receptor beta chains from one sample, sequenced in a study of fetal regulatory T cell absence and autoimmunity. Libraries were prepared by immunoSEQ multiplex PCR; TCRdb keeps only in-frame clonotypes and omits some of them. This repertoire shows tens of thousands of clones, about 80% found once; its top ten account for about 0.37%. The sample consisted of cord blood. Receptor source: a newborn boy with IPEX syndrome. The CDR3 runs from the conserved cysteine through the conserved F or W. The size entry is marked missing in some rows and otherwise reads once, few, many or a size class.

CASSLGPRGGYNEQFF	TRBV11-2	TRBJ2-1	NA
CASSQAWGARTDTQYF	TRBV4-1	TRBJ2-3	NA
CASSLSRNPRTGDYGYTF	TRBV5-1	TRBJ1-2	NA
CASSLAIVRPVYGYTF	TRBV7-8	TRBJ1-2	once
CASSIGRGFDQPQHF	TRBV19	TRBJ1-5	NA
CASSLGHTGELFF	TRBV5-4	TRBJ2-2	NA
CASRLLKDYEQYF	TRBV21-1	TRBJ2-7	NA
CASSYSGDGFYGYTF	TRBV6-5	TRBJ1-2	NA
CASAPRTGPSGANVLTF	TRBV5-1	TRBJ2-6	NA
CAIRASQEGDEQFF	TRBV10-3	TRBJ2-1	NA